This T cell receptor beta chain comes out of a study of CD8+CD57+ T cells in acquired aplastic anemia. The template used for profiling TCR beta VDJ and CDR3 was genomic DNA. TCRdb re-called the reads through MiXCR, storing one row per CDR3 protein. This table holds around 200,000 distinct CDR3 sequences, 60% to 65% found once. The V end lost 4 bases, the J end lost 5 bases, and 8 bases lay between the germline ends. Germline V CDR1 and CDR2: SGHTA, FQGNSA. This CDR3 contains 13 residues. The sequencing sample was made of sorted CD4+, CD8+, or CD8+CD57+ T cells (not recorded which) from PBMCs. The chain uses TRBV7-2 and TRBJ2-2; D uncertain. The sequence was collected from a human donor in good health. CDR3 region: CASSSGWTGELFF. CDR3 in DNA: TGTGCCAGCAGCTCAGGTTGGACCGGGGAGCTGTTTTTT. The full variable domain, in which reference TRBV7-2 and TRBJ2-2 provide the parts outside the CDR3, is GAGVSQSPSNKVTEKGKDVELRCDPISGHTALYWYRQSLGQGLEFLIYFQGNSAPDKSGLPSDRFSAERTGGSVSTLTIQRTQQEDSAVYLCASSSGWTGELFFGEGSRLTVL.